Sequencing of this TCR beta chain was carried out in a study of vaccination and CD4 T cells after COVID-19. Sequence data for DNA of cultured CD4+ T cells were generated by the Oncomine TCR Beta short-read assay. MiXCR, run by TCRdb on the PCR reads, gives a single entry per CDR3 protein. Here the sample spans roughly 19,000 distinct CDR3 sequences, around 58% being singletons. Concerning this clonotype: Its specificity is unknown.

Treatment reported: roughly 11-day PBMC culture with coronavirus spike peptide pools or control peptides (ViraFEST assay). Germline values: CDR1 SGHVS, CDR2 FNYEAQ. Deletions cut 1 base from V and 1 base from J, with 8 bases between. The CDR3 length is 15 residues. The clonotype was recovered from a human donor who had recovered from COVID-19. The chain carries TRBV7-6 and TRBJ2-1; no clear D. Material: CD4+ T cells from blood, cultured in vitro. CDR3 in amino acids: CASSLELGSYNEQFF. CDR3 coding DNA: TGTGCCAGCAGCTTAGAGTTGGGATCCTACAATGAGCAGTTCTTC.